This TCR beta chain derives from a study of Graves' ophthalmopathy and Graves' hyperthyroidism. Study-wide results and limits: Blood was where most expanded thyroid clonotypes above 0.001 frequency also turned up.

TCR beta CDR3 amplification used RNA transcripts. First-round RT-PCR employed HTBI primers, with a second-round multiplex PCR after it. TCRdb re-called the multiplex PCR reads through MiXCR, storing one row per CDR3 protein. The table has about 160,000 distinct CDR3 sequences, roughly two fifths seen once. This clonotype was counted ten times or more. What it binds is not known. Sampling less than 13 ml of fresh peripheral blood provided the PBMCs. Sequencing was carried out using peripheral blood. This TCR was recovered from a man aged 25 to 40 with Graves' ophthalmopathy.

The CDR3 spells CASRSPGQGYEQYF. The CDR3 bases are TGTGCCAGCAGATCCCCGGGACAGGGCTACGAGCAGTACTTC. J is TRBJ2-7 and V is TRBV6-2 or TRBV6-3, with TRBD1 matching over 9 bases. With 6 bases clipped from V and 3 bases from J, the junction kept 6 bases outside the gene matches. Germline V CDR1 and CDR2: MNHEY, SVGEGT. The CDR3 extends over 14 amino acids.